This T cell receptor beta chain came from a study of Ad26.COV2.S vaccination and SARS-CoV-2 variants. Germline CDR1 and CDR2: SGHTA and FQGNSA. The CDR3 length is 18 residues. With 1 base clipped from V and 7 bases from J, the junction kept 13 bases outside the gene matches. This clone was detected only a few times. Measured with immunoSEQ multiplex PCR; TCRdb has only the in-frame clones, and not every one. The profile shows fewer than 400,000 clones, around 81% of them singletons. Treatment: approximately 18 received Ad26.COV2.S at low or high dose, single or two shots; about 5 received placebo; per-sample allocation not given. Day 63 following the first vaccine or placebo injection was when the samples were taken.

The sample was peripheral blood, taken in a trial of Ad26.COV2.S vaccine versus placebo. This sequence joins TRBV7-2 and TRBJ2-3; 11 bases fit TRBD2. This sequence was found in a person between 18 and 60 years old who received the Ad26.COV2.S COVID-19 vaccine or a placebo. CDR3 loop: CASSLGFGGLAASNTQYF. CDR3 sequence (DNA): TGTGCCAGCAGCTTAGGGTTTGGGGGACTAGCGGCGTCTAATACGCAGTATTTT.